The rows below give T cell receptor beta chains drawn from one sample of a study of cytomegalovirus exposure and HLA in healthy donors. The protocol was immunoSEQ multiplex PCR, while the TCRdb copy is restricted to in-frame clones and leaves out a portion. The table has about 200,000 clones, 65% to 85% seen once. The source material was PBMCs. The receptor source for this set is a man aged 40-55 years in good health and CMV-seropositive. The CDR3 runs from the conserved cysteine through the conserved F or W. A D gene is named only where the DNA matches it firmly. The size entry is marked missing in some rows and otherwise reads once, few, many or a size class.

D,J,V,size,DNA,CDR3
NA,TRBJ1-1,TRBV30,NA,TGTGCCGGGGCTACAGGTTTCACTGAAGCTTTCTTT,CAGATGFTEAFF
TRBD2,TRBJ2-3,TRBV7-9,NA,TGTGCCAGCAGCTCCAGGTCGGGAGGATACACAGATACGCAGTATTTT,CASSSRSGGYTDTQYF
NA,TRBJ2-3,TRBV11-2,NA,TGTGCCAGCAGCTTAGTCCCACGGGGGGCTGGGACAGATACGCAGTATTTT,CASSLVPRGAGTDTQYF
NA,TRBJ2-7,TRBV5-1,once,TGCGCCAGCAGGCGGGAGGCAGGGGGAGGCTACGAGCAGTACTTC,CASRREAGGGYEQYF
NA,TRBJ2-7,TRBV5-1,once,TGCGCCAGCAGGGGCGAGTGGTCTTACGAGCAGTACTTC,CASRGEWSYEQYF
NA,TRBJ2-3,TRBV5-1,NA,TGCGCCAGCAGCTTAAAACGGGAGTTGGGCACAGATACGCAGTATTTT,CASSLKRELGTDTQYF
NA,TRBJ1-1,TRBV29-1,NA,TGCAGCGTTCGCGGACTCCGGAACACTGAAGCTTTCTTT,CSVRGLRNTEAFF
TRBD2,TRBJ2-1,TRBV6-1,few,TGTGCCAGCAGGGAAACTAGCGGATACAATGAGCAGTTCTTC,CASRETSGYNEQFF
TRBD1,TRBJ1-2,TRBV6-5,NA,TGTGCCAGCAGCCCGACAGGGAACTATGGCTACACCTTC,CASSPTGNYGYTF
NA,TRBJ2-7,TRBV11-2,NA,TGTGCCAGCAGCCGCGCCCCATCCTCCTACGAGCAGTACTTC,CASSRAPSSYEQYF
TRBD1,TRBJ2-5,TRBV5-1,NA,TGCGCCAGCAGCTCTAATACAGGGGTCCAAGAGACCCAGTACTTC,CASSSNTGVQETQYF
NA,TRBJ2-7,TRBV6-5,NA,TGTGCCAGCAGAAAAGGGGGACTAACCTACGAGCAGTACTTC,CASRKGGLTYEQYF
TRBD1,TRBJ1-5,TRBV28,once,TGTGCCAGCAGTTTAACAGGGGGCCCGGGCAATCAGCCCCAGCATTTT,CASSLTGGPGNQPQHF
NA,TRBJ1-2,TRBV5-1,NA,TGCGCCAGCAGCTTGGAACAGGGTCAGAGGTATGGCTACACCTTC,CASSLEQGQRYGYTF
NA,TRBJ2-7,TRBV5-6,NA,TGTGCCAGCAGCAAAGAGGTTTACGAGCAGTACTTC,CASSKEVYEQYF
TRBD1,TRBJ2-7,TRBV7-8,NA,TGTGCCAGCAGCTTTAGAGCCCCCGGGACAGCCTACGAGCAGTACTTC,CASSFRAPGTAYEQYF
TRBD2,TRBJ2-7,TRBV7-2,NA,TGTGCCAGCAGCACAATAGCGGGCCTACTCTACGAGCAGTACTTC,CASSTIAGLLYEQYF
NA,TRBJ2-3,TRBV19,NA,TGTGCCAGTAGTATAAGGACTGGCACAGATACGCAGTATTTT,CASSIRTGTDTQYF
NA,TRBJ1-4,TRBV19,NA,TGTGCCAGTAGCCTCCAGGGGTTTAATGAAAAACTGTTTTTT,CASSLQGFNEKLFF
NA,TRBJ1-4,TRBV12-5,NA,TGTGCTAGTGGGTCGGGGGACGCAACTAATGAAAAACTGTTTTTT,CASGSGDATNEKLFF
NA,TRBJ2-3,TRBV7-8,NA,TGTGCCAGCAGCTTAGTGTTAATGGGGGCGGGTAGCACAGATACGCAGTATTTT,CASSLVLMGAGSTDTQYF
NA,TRBJ2-7,TRBV19,few,TGTGCCAGTAGTATGAGGGATTGGGCCTACGAGCAGTACTTC,CASSMRDWAYEQYF
TRBD1,TRBJ1-4,TRBV5-1,NA,TGCGCCAGCAGCGTCCAGGGGGCAGGGGGAAATGAAAAACTGTTTTTT,CASSVQGAGGNEKLFF
TRBD2,TRBJ2-5,TRBV27,NA,TGTGCCAGCAGTCCTGGGACTAGCGGGAGACAGACCCAGTACTTC,CASSPGTSGRQTQYF
NA,TRBJ1-2,TRBV7-9,NA,TGTGCCAGCGTTTCGGAGGGAACGAACTATGGCTACACCTTC,CASVSEGTNYGYTF